Listed below are T cell receptor beta chains from one sample, sequenced in a study of glioma-infiltrating T cells. TCRdb re-called the multiplex PCR reads with MiXCR, one entry per CDR3 protein. The table has around 150,000 distinct CDR3 sequences, about 39% seen once. The sample consisted of glioma tissue, nonneoplastic brain tissue, or PBMCs (not recorded which). The receptors were sampled from a human donor with low-grade glioma or glioblastoma, undergoing nonglioma brain surgery, or in good health (not recorded which). CDR3s include the opening cysteine and the closing phenylalanine or tryptophan. D genes are given only for firm matches.

d_gene	v_gene	j_gene	CDR3aa
NA	TRBV7-6	TRBJ2-5	CASSLGQYYETQYF
NA	TRBV4-1	TRBJ2-7	CASSQGGGGPYEQYF
TRBD1	TRBV7-8	TRBJ1-1	CASSFGTANTEAFF
NA	TRBV10-1	TRBJ2-3	CASSPVTGVTDTQYF
TRBD2	TRBV29-1	TRBJ2-7	CSVEEGTSYEQYF
NA	TRBV25-1	TRBJ2-5	CASSVGLDSRYETQYF
NA	TRBV12-3/TRBV12-4	TRBJ1-1	CASSFGQGSANTEAFF
NA	TRBV7-2	TRBJ2-3	CASSSQGGTDTQYF
TRBD1	TRBV6-1	TRBJ2-5	CASSGTGVETQYF
TRBD2	TRBV6-2/TRBV6-3	TRBJ2-2	CASTQAGVNTGELFF
NA	TRBV7-9	TRBJ2-5	CASSRNPTGQQETQYF
NA	TRBV4-1	TRBJ2-7	CASSQDSPSDYEQYF
NA	TRBV28	TRBJ2-7	CASSLWGVDYEQYF
NA	TRBV12-2	TRBJ1-1	CASRPYAFF
TRBD2	TRBV2	TRBJ2-3	CASKVSGSTDTQYF
NA	TRBV7-2	TRBJ2-5	CASSQTSSRETQYF
TRBD2	TRBV10-2	TRBJ2-5	CAAGGTTQETQYF
NA	TRBV6-6	TRBJ1-2	CASSYSEGRPGYTF
NA	TRBV14	TRBJ1-1	CASSRALNTEAFF
TRBD1	TRBV18	TRBJ1-2	CASSPRQGQIFYGYTF